This T cell receptor beta chain was identified in a study of glioma-infiltrating T cells after dendritic cell vaccination. V was cut by 4 bases and J by 1 base, with 17 bases left in between. Per the germline V gene, CDR1 is SGHRS and CDR2 is YFSETQ. The CDR3 covers 16 residues. For this clone: The target antigen is unknown.

General study points: No direct clonality-survival link was found; a diverse polyclonal response may matter.

The protocol was immunoSEQ multiplex PCR, while the TCRdb copy is restricted to in-frame clones and leaves out a portion. The sample lists about 92,000 clones, approximately 84% occurring once. This receptor was taken from a human donor with glioblastoma. The sample here was blood, taken before dendritic cell vaccination. The chain uses TRBV5-1 and TRBJ1-2, with a tentative D call TRBD1 (5 bases). DNA of the CDR3: TGCGCCAGCAGCCCGGGAGGTGGGGCCGGTAACTATGGCTACACCTTC. Its protein is CASSPGGGAGNYGYTF.